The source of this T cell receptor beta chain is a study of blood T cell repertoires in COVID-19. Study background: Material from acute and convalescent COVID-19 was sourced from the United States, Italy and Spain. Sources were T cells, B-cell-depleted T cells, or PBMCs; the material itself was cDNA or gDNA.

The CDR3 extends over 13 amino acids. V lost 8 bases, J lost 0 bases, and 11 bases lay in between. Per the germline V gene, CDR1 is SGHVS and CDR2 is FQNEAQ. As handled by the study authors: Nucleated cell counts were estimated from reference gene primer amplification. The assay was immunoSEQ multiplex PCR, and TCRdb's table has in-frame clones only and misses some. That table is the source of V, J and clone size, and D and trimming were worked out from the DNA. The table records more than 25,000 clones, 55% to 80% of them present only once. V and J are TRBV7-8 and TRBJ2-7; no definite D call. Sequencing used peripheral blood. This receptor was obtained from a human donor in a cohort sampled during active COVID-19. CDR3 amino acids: CASGMTASYEQYF. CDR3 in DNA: TGTGCCAGCGGAATGACTGCCTCCTACGAGCAGTACTTC.